This record covers a single T cell receptor beta chain. The trim removed 5 bases at V and 5 bases at J, leaving 6 bases unmatched. Germline lookup yields CDR1 SGHNT and CDR2 YENEEA. The CDR3 has 14 residues. This specimen belongs to a study of cytomegalovirus exposure and HLA in healthy donors. Study details: Drawn from HLA-typed donors, about 85 million unique TCRs were held in an early data release.

Primers: 60 Vbeta forward and 13 Jbeta reverse. TCRdb keeps only in-frame clones here, not all; method: immunoSEQ multiplex PCR. The data contain about 69,000 clones, 74% of them singletons. The receptor comes from a woman aged 60-70 years in good health and CMV-seropositive. The genes are TRBV11-3 and TRBJ2-5; 9 bases match TRBD1. Sequenced: PBMCs. CDR3 coding DNA: TGTGCCAGCAGCGAGGACAGGGGTGTTGAGACCCAGTACTTC. Its protein is CASSEDRGVETQYF. Based on the CDR3 plus reference TRBV11-3 and TRBJ2-5, the full variable domain is EAGVVQSPRYKIIEKKQPVAFWCNPISGHNTLYWYLQNLGQGPELLIRYENEEAVDDSQLPKDRFSAERLKGVDSTLKIQPAELGDSAVYLCASSEDRGVETQYFGPGTRLLVL.